A selection of T cell receptor beta chains follows, all from one sample in a study of T-cell reconstitution after alpha-beta-depleted transplantation in children. TCRdb itself ran the PCR reads through MiXCR, one entry per CDR3 protein. The data show 500,000 to 650,000 distinct CDR3 sequences, with 10% to 15% seen just once and 2.2% held by the top ten. The sequences come from PBMCs, mostly from graft donor cells, collected 360 days after TCRalphabeta/CD19-depleted stem cell transplant. The origin of the receptors is a male patient younger than 18 who had a stem cell transplant for acute myeloid leukemia, so the T cells may come from the graft donor. Each CDR3 is given with its conserved first and last residue. The order of the fields is J gene, clone size, V gene, D gene, CDR3 protein, CDR3 DNA. D genes are given only for firm matches. Clone size is shown for a subset of rows, as once, few, many or a class of expanded clone.

j_gene: TRBJ2-3; abundance: many; v_gene: TRBV28; d_gene: NA; CDR3aa: CASSHRALSTDTQYF; CDR3nt: TGTGCCAGCAGTCACCGAGCTCTTAGCACAGATACGCAGTATTTT
j_gene: TRBJ2-5; abundance: many; v_gene: TRBV20-1; d_gene: NA; CDR3aa: CSARLVRETQYF; CDR3nt: TGCAGTGCTCGACTTGTAAGAGAGACCCAGTACTTC
j_gene: TRBJ2-1; abundance: many; v_gene: TRBV29-1; d_gene: TRBD1; CDR3aa: CSGGQPSSYNEQFF; CDR3nt: TGCAGCGGGGGACAGCCCAGCTCCTACAATGAGCAGTTCTTC
j_gene: TRBJ1-1; abundance: NA; v_gene: TRBV5-1; d_gene: NA; CDR3aa: CASSLDRVVGPNTEAFF; CDR3nt: TGCGCCAGCAGCTTGGACAGGGTGGTAGGGCCTAACACTGAAGCTTTCTTT
j_gene: TRBJ2-3; abundance: NA; v_gene: TRBV20-1; d_gene: NA; CDR3aa: CSAVGPVDTQYF; CDR3nt: TGCAGTGCCGTAGGGCCGGTAGATACGCAGTATTTT
j_gene: TRBJ2-7; abundance: few; v_gene: TRBV20-1; d_gene: NA; CDR3aa: CSARYYEQYF; CDR3nt: TGCAGTGCTCGTTACTACGAGCAGTACTTC
j_gene: TRBJ2-3; abundance: few; v_gene: TRBV11-1; d_gene: NA; CDR3aa: CASSRRISTDTQYF; CDR3nt: TGTGCCAGCAGCCGGAGGATTAGCACAGATACGCAGTATTTT
j_gene: TRBJ2-5; abundance: NA; v_gene: TRBV6-5; d_gene: NA; CDR3aa: CASSYGVGLSKETQYF; CDR3nt: TGTGCCAGCAGTTACGGAGTCGGGCTCTCTAAAGAGACCCAGTACTTC
j_gene: TRBJ2-5; abundance: few; v_gene: TRBV4-2; d_gene: NA; CDR3aa: CASSHIPPEADRETQYF; CDR3nt: TGTGCCAGCAGCCACATCCCCCCCGAAGCGGACCGAGAGACCCAGTACTTC
j_gene: TRBJ2-5; abundance: few; v_gene: TRBV28; d_gene: NA; CDR3aa: CASSNPTGEEETQYF; CDR3nt: TGTGCCAGCAGTAACCCCACAGGGGAGGAGGAGACCCAGTACTTC
j_gene: TRBJ1-1; abundance: NA; v_gene: TRBV7-9; d_gene: NA; CDR3aa: CASSLEGLYEAFF; CDR3nt: TGTGCCAGCAGCTTAGAAGGGTTGTACGAAGCTTTCTTT
j_gene: TRBJ2-5; abundance: few; v_gene: TRBV12-3/TRBV12-4; d_gene: TRBD1; CDR3aa: CASSSQGAGWETQYF; CDR3nt: TGTGCCAGCAGTTCCCAGGGGGCTGGGTGGGAGACCCAGTACTTC
j_gene: TRBJ2-3; abundance: NA; v_gene: TRBV15; d_gene: NA; CDR3aa: CATREYRDRPDTQYF; CDR3nt: TGTGCCACCAGAGAATACAGGGATCGCCCAGATACGCAGTATTTT
j_gene: TRBJ2-1; abundance: many; v_gene: TRBV2; d_gene: NA; CDR3aa: CASSELGGAVDEQFF; CDR3nt: TGTGCCAGCAGTGAGCTCGGGGGAGCTGTCGATGAGCAGTTCTTC
j_gene: TRBJ2-1; abundance: few; v_gene: TRBV7-6; d_gene: NA; CDR3aa: CASSSTSPPNNEQFF; CDR3nt: TGTGCCAGCAGCTCTACTAGCCCACCTAACAATGAGCAGTTCTTC
j_gene: TRBJ2-5; abundance: NA; v_gene: TRBV7-9; d_gene: TRBD1; CDR3aa: CASSSGTGTGGETQYF; CDR3nt: TGTGCCAGCAGCTCGGGGACAGGCACCGGGGGAGAGACCCAGTACTTC
j_gene: TRBJ2-1; abundance: NA; v_gene: TRBV7-9; d_gene: NA; CDR3aa: CASITTGGGGRQFF; CDR3nt: TGTGCCAGCATCACCACTGGGGGCGGAGGACGGCAGTTCTTC
j_gene: TRBJ2-7; abundance: NA; v_gene: TRBV20-1; d_gene: TRBD1; CDR3aa: CSARGGGQGYEQYF; CDR3nt: TGCAGTGCTAGAGGGGGAGGACAGGGCTACGAGCAGTACTTC
j_gene: TRBJ2-2; abundance: NA; v_gene: TRBV29-1; d_gene: TRBD2; CDR3aa: CSVEGGTSGKGGELFF; CDR3nt: TGCAGCGTTGAAGGTGGGACTAGCGGGAAAGGCGGGGAGCTGTTTTTT
j_gene: TRBJ1-2; abundance: NA; v_gene: TRBV12-3/TRBV12-4; d_gene: NA; CDR3aa: CASITGPGGGYTF; CDR3nt: TGTGCCAGCATCACCGGGCCAGGAGGCGGCTACACCTTC